These T cell receptor beta chains were read from a single sample in a study of shared clonotypes between healthy human individuals. The table came from immunoSEQ multiplex PCR; TCRdb's copy has only in-frame clones and leaves some out. This sample has roughly 660,000 clones, with 90% found just once. Sequencing was done on a sample of memory CD8+ T cells from PBMCs. The receptors originated from a man between 18 and 29 years old in good health. Some clones in this sample may be carry-over from other donors' samples. Both conserved end residues are part of each CDR3. The D gene is left open where the match is weak. Rows give clone size only sometimes, using once, few, many, or a class for an expanded clone.

V: TRBV7-9
J: TRBJ2-6
size: .
D: TRBD2
DNA: TGTGCCAGCAGCTTAGAGGCTAGCGGGAGGGCCCGGGGGGCCAACGTCCTGACTTTC
CDR3: CASSLEASGRARGANVLTF

V: TRBV4-3
J: TRBJ2-5
size: .
D: TRBD1
DNA: TGCGCCAGCAGCCAACCGACAGGGGTCCACCACCAAGAGACCCAGTACTTC
CDR3: CASSQPTGVHHQETQYF

V: TRBV6-5
J: TRBJ2-7
size: .
D: .
DNA: TGTGCCAGCAGTTACCGGTTAAGCTCCTACGAGCAGTACTTC
CDR3: CASSYRLSSYEQYF

V: TRBV28
J: TRBJ2-2
size: .
D: .
DNA: TGTGCCAGCAGTTTAGTCCCCAGGGTTACCGGGGAGCTGTTTTTT
CDR3: CASSLVPRVTGELFF

V: TRBV27
J: TRBJ2-1
size: .
D: .
DNA: TGTGCCAGCAGTTTATCCCCCAGAATAAACAATGAGCAGTTCTTC
CDR3: CASSLSPRINNEQFF

V: TRBV15
J: TRBJ1-6
size: .
D: .
DNA: TGTGCCACCAGCGGCGGCAGGGGCGCGTATTCACCCCTCCACTTT
CDR3: CATSGGRGAYSPLHF

V: TRBV10-2
J: TRBJ1-1
size: .
D: .
DNA: TGCGCCAGCAGTCTTAACACTGAAGCTTTCTTT
CDR3: CASSLNTEAFF

V: TRBV27
J: TRBJ2-2
size: .
D: .
DNA: TGTGCCAGCCGTCCGGTCCTGGGGGCCGGGGAGCTGTTTTTT
CDR3: CASRPVLGAGELFF

V: TRBV6-6
J: TRBJ1-1
size: .
D: .
DNA: TGTGCCAGCAGCCATGGTTGGAACACTGAAGCTTTCTTT
CDR3: CASSHGWNTEAFF

V: TRBV10-3
J: TRBJ2-1
size: .
D: TRBD2
DNA: TGTGCCATCAGTGTGGGCGGGAGTTCCTACAATGAGCAGTTCTTC
CDR3: CAISVGGSSYNEQFF

V: TRBV5-6
J: TRBJ2-7
size: .
D: TRBD1
DNA: TGTGCCAGCAGCGGACTCCCGGGACAGACCTACGAGCAGTACTTC
CDR3: CASSGLPGQTYEQYF

V: TRBV5-1
J: TRBJ2-2
size: .
D: .
DNA: TGCGCCAGCAGTCCAGGGAACGGGGAGCTGTTTTTT
CDR3: CASSPGNGELFF

V: TRBV27
J: TRBJ2-1
size: once
D: .
DNA: TGTGCCAGCAGTTTATCGACAGGCTTCTACAATGAGCAGTTCTTC
CDR3: CASSLSTGFYNEQFF

V: TRBV4-1
J: TRBJ2-1
size: .
D: TRBD2
DNA: TGCGCCAGCAGCCCATTCTTAGCCGGACTAGGAGACAATGAGCAGTTCTTC
CDR3: CASSPFLAGLGDNEQFF

V: TRBV14
J: TRBJ2-7
size: .
D: .
DNA: TGTGCCAGCAGCCAACCTTGGCGGGTCTACGAGCAGTACTTC
CDR3: CASSQPWRVYEQYF

V: TRBV6-6
J: TRBJ2-7
size: once
D: .
DNA: TGTGCCAGCAGTGACTCCTACGAGCAGTACTTC
CDR3: CASSDSYEQYF

V: TRBV5-4
J: TRBJ2-4
size: .
D: .
DNA: TGTGCCAGCAGCGACACGCAGAGCATTCAGTACTTC
CDR3: CASSDTQSIQYF